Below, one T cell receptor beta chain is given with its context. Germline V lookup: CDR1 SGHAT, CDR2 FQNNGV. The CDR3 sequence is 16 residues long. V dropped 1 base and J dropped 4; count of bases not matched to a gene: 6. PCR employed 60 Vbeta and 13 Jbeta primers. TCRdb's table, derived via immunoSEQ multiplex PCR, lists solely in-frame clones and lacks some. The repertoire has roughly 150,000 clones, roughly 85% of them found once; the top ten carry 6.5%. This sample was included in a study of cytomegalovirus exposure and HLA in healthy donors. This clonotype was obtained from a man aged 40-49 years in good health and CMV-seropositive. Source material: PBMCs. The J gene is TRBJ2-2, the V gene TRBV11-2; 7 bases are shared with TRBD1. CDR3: CASSLVSSGGTGELFF. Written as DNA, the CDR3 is TGTGCCAGCAGCTTAGTTAGTTCAGGGGGCACCGGGGAGCTGTTTTTT.